This TCR beta chain emerged from a study of response to subunit inactivated influenza vaccine. Notes on this clonotype: Its antigen is unknown.

The study's findings and limits: Authors suggested seasonal influenza vaccinations each recruit few new T cells.

A single record per CDR3 protein comes from TCRdb applying MiXCR to the RT-PCR reads. The sample has about 190,000 distinct CDR3 sequences; approximately 15% are singletons. This CDR3 has 15 residues. Trimming removed 2 bases at V and 2 bases at J, with 13 bases between. Germline loops: CDR1 SGHDT, CDR2 YYEEEE. The TCR sequence derives from a man aged 45-65 years who received an inactivated influenza vaccine. This rearrangement joins TRBV5-6 to TRBJ2-5; D not resolved. The specimen was CD8+ T cells sorted from PBMCs, collected more than 4 days after vaccination. CDR3 coding DNA: TGTGCCAGCAGCTTTGGCCTGAGTACACAAGAGACCCAGTACTTC. This gives the protein CASSFGLSTQETQYF.